This T cell receptor (beta chain) was recovered during a study of T cell responses to AZD1222 COVID-19 vaccine. Clones were read by immunoSEQ multiplex PCR, and TCRdb kept only the in-frame ones, dropping some. Of about 160,000 clones in the sample, about 91% are singletons; the top ten hold around 4.4%. The CDR3 spans 15 residues. V shed 4 bases and J shed 6 bases, with 17 bases lying between them. Germline V CDR1 and CDR2: SGHRS, YFSETQ. This specimen consisted of peripheral blood, obtained on day 0 of MenACWY control vaccination. This sequence originates from an adult in good health. The chain couples TRBV5-1 to TRBJ1-5, with D possibly matching TRBD1 (5 bases). As DNA, the CDR3 is TGCGCCAGCAGCCTCAGTGGGGGGGATAGTCAGCCCCAGCATTTT. It translates to CASSLSGGDSQPQHF.